This passage covers 5 T cell receptor beta chains from one sample sequenced in a study of regulatory T cells in long-lasting Graves disease. This sample's time point: persistent/refractory GD, antithyroid drugs over 5 years with positive TRAb. The TCR library used RNA extracted from PBMCs. Assembly of TCR beta libraries relied on iRepertoire HTBI primers together with Arm-PCR of CDR3 regions. MiXCR was run by TCRdb on the multiplex PCR reads, yielding one entry per CDR3 protein. Among some 420,000 distinct CDR3 sequences listed, 20% to 25% were seen once. Sequences were derived from peripheral blood mononuclear cells (PBMCs), sampled when the disease was refractory, from a patient treated with antithyroid drugs. These receptor sequences come from a female donor with Graves disease.

The chain has TRBV28 and TRBJ2-1; D is unresolved. V lost 5 bases and J 1 base, leaving 9 bases between the germline ends. The CDR3 has 14 amino acids. In germline, CDR1 is MDHEN, CDR2 SYDVKM. CDR3 amino acids: CASSPRLSYNEQFF. The CDR3 nucleotides read TGTGCCAGCAGTCCACGGTTGTCCTACAATGAGCAGTTCTTC.

A note on this clonotype: Just one base apart from a much larger clone, this may be a read error. V is TRBV12-3 or TRBV12-4 and J is TRBJ1-1; D not certain. The CDR3 is made up of 13 amino acids. The CDR3 loop is CASSLNSGLETFF. The DNA of the CDR3 is TGTGCCAGCAGCCTAAACAGTGGCCTTGAAACTTTCTTT.

A few counts support this clonotype. The rearrangement links TRBV29-1 to TRBJ2-7; D is unclear. V dropped 4 bases and J dropped 2 bases, with 12 bases sitting between them. Germline loops: CDR1 SQVTM, CDR2 ANQGSEA. CDR3 length equals 13 residues. As DNA, the CDR3 is TGCAGCGTTGCTCCAGCCTCAACCTACGAGCAGTACTTC. Translated, it gives CSVAPASTYEQYF.

This clonotype appeared many times. The chain couples TRBV2 to TRBJ1-2; possibly TRBD1 for D (6 bases). The germline V and J ends were trimmed by 3 bases and 0 bases, with 11 bases remaining between them. The CDR3 extends over 15 amino acids. The V gene's germline CDR1 is SNHLY and CDR2 FYNNEI. Here the CDR3 reads CASSDAGAPNYGYTF. The CDR3 bases are TGTGCCAGCAGTGATGCAGGGGCTCCTAACTATGGCTACACCTTC.

The genes are TRBV12-3 or TRBV12-4 and TRBJ1-1; D not resolved. The CDR3 sequence is 13 residues long. Trimming left V 5 bases short and J 2 bases short, with 9 bases between. The CDR3 sequence: CASSPRINTEAFF. CDR3 DNA sequence: TGTGCCAGCAGTCCCCGCATTAACACTGAAGCTTTCTTT.